Below are 19 T cell receptor beta chains sequenced from a single sample in a study of blood T cell repertoires in COVID-19. Repertoires were generated with immunoSEQ multiplex PCR, while TCRdb's copy carries only in-frame clones and drops some. The table includes a few hundred thousand clones, roughly nine tenths detected once. Sample: PBMCs or T cells enriched from blood (not recorded which). These receptor sequences come from a man aged 25 to 45 who had recovered from COVID-19.

The rearrangement links TRBV9 to TRBJ1-2, with no clear D. V lost 4 bases and J lost 7, with 14 bases in between. Germline V gene sequence: CDR1 SGDLS, CDR2 YYNGEE. The CDR3 consists of 13 residues. The CDR3 sequence is CASSLSLSGGYTF. CDR3 sequence (DNA): TGTGCCAGCAGCCTAAGCCTGTCGGGTGGCTACACCTTC.

The chain uses TRBV7-8 and TRBJ2-7, with TRBD1 as a possible D gene (5 bases). This CDR3 has 16 amino acids. Trimming shortened V by 3 bases and J by 0 bases, and 15 bases separated the two germline ends. Germline assignment: CDR1 SGHVS and CDR2 FQNEAQ. The DNA for the CDR3 is TGTGCCAGCAGCTTCCAGGGCGGAATACTCTCCTACGAGCAGTACTTC. Translated: CASSFQGGILSYEQYF.

This sequence joins TRBV27 and TRBJ1-5; possible D gene TRBD1, 5 bases. The V and J ends lost 0 bases and 6 bases respectively, with 21 bases between them. This CDR3 has 18 residues. In germline, CDR1 is MNHEY, CDR2 SMNVEV (reference sequence). This CDR3 is CASSLSSREALKFQPQHF. CDR3 in DNA: TGTGCCAGCAGTTTATCGTCCAGGGAGGCCCTCAAATTTCAGCCCCAGCATTTT.

The chain has TRBV3-1 (or the pseudogene TRBV3-2) and TRBJ1-1, with 9 bases fitting TRBD1. The CDR3 is made up of 17 amino acids. CDR1 is LGHDT and CDR2 is YNNKEL in the germline V gene (reference sequence). The V and J ends lost 4 bases and 0 bases, in that order; junction bases with no gene match: 9. CDR3 sequence (DNA): TGTGCCAGCAGCCGAGGGACAGGGAGGACCGTGAACACTGAAGCTTTCTTT. Translating it yields CASSRGTGRTVNTEAFF.

This chain connects TRBV6-5 to TRBJ1-2, with D perhaps matching TRBD1 (6 bases). Germline-derived CDR1 and CDR2 are MNHEY and SVGAGI. Trimming left V 5 bases short and J 2 bases short, with 9 bases between. The CDR3 is 13 residues long. In DNA form, the CDR3 reads TGTGCCAGCAGTAAGGACAGCAACTATGGCTACACCTTC. Translation: CASSKDSNYGYTF.

The chain recombines TRBV6-5 with TRBJ2-2, with 7 positions matching TRBD2. The V gene's germline CDR1 is MNHEY and CDR2 SVGAGI. The CDR3 is 16 residues long. The V and J ends lost 0 bases and 5 bases, in that order; junction bases with no gene match: 6. Written as DNA, the CDR3 is TGTGCCAGCAGTTACTCGGCGGGAGTGGGAACCGGGGAGCTGTTTTTT. Translating it yields CASSYSAGVGTGELFF.

The chain employs TRBV5-1 and TRBJ2-2; weak D call: TRBD1 (5 bases). Germline CDR1 SGHRS, CDR2 YFSETQ. Deletions cut 5 bases from V and 7 bases from J, with 15 bases between. The CDR3 runs 14 residues. CDR3 amino acids: CASRRATQGGELFF. CDR3 bases: TGCGCCAGCAGAAGGGCCACCCAGGGCGGGGAGCTGTTTTTT.

The chain combines TRBV30 with TRBJ2-7; TRBD2 matches at 8 bases. Germline loops: CDR1 GTSNPN, CDR2 SVGIG (reference sequence). J was trimmed by 2 bases and V by 3 bases; bases with no gene match: 6. CDR3 length: 14 amino acids. This CDR3 is CAWRRLAGPYEQYF. The CDR3 region has the DNA TGTGCCTGGAGGAGGCTAGCGGGTCCCTACGAGCAGTACTTC.

The rearrangement links TRBV7-9 to TRBJ2-3; D might be TRBD2 (7 bases). Germline lookup yields CDR1 SEHNR and CDR2 FQNEAQ (reference sequence). The CDR3 is 14 residues long. Trimming shortened V by 11 bases and J by 4 bases, and 19 bases separated the two germline ends. The CDR3 region has the DNA TGTGCCGGACTGGGGGCGGGAGATCCAGATACGCAGTATTTT. Translation: CAGLGAGDPDTQYF.

This clone came up a few times. This chain connects TRBV11-2 to TRBJ1-2, with 12 bases fitting TRBD1. In germline, CDR1 is SGHAT, CDR2 FQNNGV. The V and J ends lost 0 bases and 8 bases, in that order; junction bases with no gene match: 4. The CDR3 is 15 amino acids. The CDR3 spells CASSLDGDRGRGYTF. As DNA, the CDR3 is TGTGCCAGCAGCTTAGATGGGGACAGGGGGCGAGGCTACACCTTC.

The rearrangement joins TRBV28 to TRBJ2-6; no firm D call. The V gene's germline CDR1 is MDHEN and CDR2 SYDVKM. The ends were cut back, 6 bases at V and 0 bases at J, with 18 bases in the middle. The CDR3 loop spans 18 amino acids. CDR3 loop: CASSAAGIPGSGANVLTF. For the CDR3, the DNA is TGTGCCAGCAGCGCCGCAGGAATACCAGGCTCTGGGGCCAACGTCCTGACTTTC.

This chain joins TRBV4-1 and TRBJ2-2, with D possibly being TRBD2 (6 bases). CDR3 length: 17 residues. V was cut by 1 base and J by 8 bases, with 20 bases left in between. Germline CDR1 and CDR2: MGHRA and YSYEKL. The CDR3 reads CASSQVAGRNYRGELFF. CDR3 nucleotides: TGCGCCAGCAGCCAAGTCGCGGGGCGAAATTATAGAGGGGAGCTGTTTTTT.

This clone was seen only once. V usage is TRBV20-1 and J usage is TRBJ2-7; D possibly corresponds to TRBD1 (6 bases). The ends were cut back, 3 bases at V and 6 bases at J, with 21 bases in the middle. CDR3 length: 15 residues. The germline CDR1 and CDR2 sequences are DFQATT and SNEGSKA (reference sequence). Here the CDR3 DNA reads TGCAGTGCTAGTCAACCGGGACATATCTTCTGCGAGCAGTACTTC. This translates into CSASQPGHIFCEQYF.

This chain uses TRBV11-2 with TRBJ1-1; 8 positions match TRBD1. Trimming cost V 3 bases and J 4 bases; bases outside gene matches: 4. Germline CDR1 is SGHAT and CDR2 is FQNNGV. This CDR3 region has 14 residues. CDR3 nucleotide sequence: TGTGCCAGCAGCTTCCAGGGGGCGGGCACTGAAGCTTTCTTT. It codes for CASSFQGAGTEAFF.

J is TRBJ2-1 and V is TRBV18, with D possibly TRBD2 on 6 matching bases. CDR1 and CDR2 (germline): KGHSH, LQKENI. V was shortened by 0 bases and J by 7 bases, with 13 bases between the two germline ends. This CDR3 is built from 15 residues. CDR3 sequence reads: CASSPPGRESNEQFF. The CDR3 DNA reads as TGTGCCAGCTCACCACCGGGGCGGGAATCGAATGAGCAGTTCTTC.

The rearrangement links TRBV4-2 to TRBJ2-1; possibly TRBD2 for D (5 bases). In germline, CDR1 is LGHNA, CDR2 YNFKEQ. The CDR3 contains 16 residues. The V end lost 1 base, the J end lost 12 bases, and 22 bases lay between the germline ends. The CDR3: CASSQGGLAGSATQFF. The CDR3 DNA follows: TGTGCCAGCAGCCAAGGAGGGCTAGCCGGATCCGCAACGCAGTTCTTC.

The chain joins TRBV2 to TRBJ1-1; D gene uncertain. The CDR3 is made up of 13 amino acids. V gave up 5 bases and J gave up 4 bases, with 11 bases separating them. Germline V CDR1 and CDR2: SNHLY, FYNNEI. CDR3 sequence reads: CASSQEPFTEAFF. The DNA for the CDR3 is TGTGCCAGCAGTCAAGAGCCATTCACTGAAGCTTTCTTT.

This clone was seen once. The chain links TRBV7-2 to TRBJ1-2, with TRBD1 matching over 9 bases. This CDR3 is 15 amino acids long. CDR1 and CDR2 from the germline V gene are SGHTA and FQGNSA. J gave up 1 base and V 4 bases, and 4 bases lay outside the gene matches. The CDR3 DNA reads as TGTGCCAGCAGCTCCGGGACAGGGAATAACTATGGCTACACCTTC. Protein: CASSSGTGNNYGYTF. Full variable domain (missing parts from reference TRBV7-2 and TRBJ1-2): GAGVSQSPSNKVTEKGKDVELRCDPISGHTALYWYRQSLGQGLEFLIYFQGNSAPDKSGLPSDRFSAERTGGSVSTLTIQRTQQEDSAVYLCASSSGTGNNYGYTFGSGTRLTVV.

The table lists this clone with a count of one. The V call is TRBV7-8, the J call TRBJ2-1; TRBD2 matches at 7 bases. The CDR3 runs to 16 residues. J was trimmed by 6 bases and V by 2 bases; bases with no gene match: 10. CDR1 and CDR2 (germline): SGHVS, FQNEAQ. CDR3 in amino acids: CASSLREAGVRNEQFF. The CDR3 DNA follows: TGTGCCAGCAGCTTAAGGGAGGCGGGAGTACGCAATGAGCAGTTCTTC.